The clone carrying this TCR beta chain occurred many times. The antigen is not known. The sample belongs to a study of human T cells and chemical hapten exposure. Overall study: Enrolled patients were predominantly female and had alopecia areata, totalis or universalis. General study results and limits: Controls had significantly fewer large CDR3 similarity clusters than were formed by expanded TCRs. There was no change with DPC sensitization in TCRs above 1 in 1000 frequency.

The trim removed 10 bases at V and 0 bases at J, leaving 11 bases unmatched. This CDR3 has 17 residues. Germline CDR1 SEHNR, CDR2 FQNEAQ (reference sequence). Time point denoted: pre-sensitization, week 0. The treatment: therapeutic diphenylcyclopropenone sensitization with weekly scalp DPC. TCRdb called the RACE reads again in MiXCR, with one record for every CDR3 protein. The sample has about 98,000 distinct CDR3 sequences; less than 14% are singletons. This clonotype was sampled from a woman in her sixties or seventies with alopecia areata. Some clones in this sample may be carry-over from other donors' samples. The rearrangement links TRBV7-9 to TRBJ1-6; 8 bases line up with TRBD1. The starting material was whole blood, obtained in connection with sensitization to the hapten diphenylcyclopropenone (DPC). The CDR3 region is CATAQTGESSYNSPLHF. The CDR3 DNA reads TGTGCCACCGCCCAGACAGGGGAGAGCTCCTATAATTCACCCCTCCACTTT.